There are a few counts of the clone carrying this T cell receptor beta chain. The investigators reverse transcribed all of the isolated RNA, so they sequenced expressed TCRB transcripts. Assay: immunoSEQ multiplex PCR; the TCRdb copy retains only in-frame clones and omits some. Of 150,000 to 170,000 clones listed, around 8.5% are singletons. The CDR3 covers 14 residues. Trimming took off 1 base at V and 2 bases at J, with 9 bases between the two ends. CDR1 and CDR2 from the germline V gene are SGHVS and FQNEAQ. The source of the sample is a study of beta chain features in type 1 diabetes. The chain carries TRBV7-8 and TRBJ2-7; D unresolved. Sequencing was performed on central memory CD4+ T cells from blood. The clonotype originates from a man aged 18 to 30 in good health. In DNA, the CDR3 is TGTGCCAGCAGCTTAGTGACATTTACCTACGAGCAGTACTTC. Its protein product is CASSLVTFTYEQYF.